This entry features one T cell receptor (beta chain) sequence. Methods used by the authors: Reference gene primers were amplified, and this amplification served to estimate nucleated cell counts. Generated by immunoSEQ multiplex PCR, the TCRdb table keeps only in-frame clones and is missing some. That table is the source of V, J and clone size, and D and trimming were worked out from the DNA. The table includes a few hundred thousand clones, about 86% detected once. In assigning cohorts, the study relied on participant-reported clinical history. The data originate from a study of blood T cell repertoires in COVID-19. About the research overall: Two consecutive negative NP/OP PCR tests, clearance, or resolved symptoms defined Cohort 3 recovery. COVID-19 samples collected from the United States, Italy and Spain covered acute and convalescent phases.

Sequencing was performed on PBMCs or T cells enriched from blood (not recorded which). The TCR comes from a woman between 50 and 59 years old in a cohort exposed to, infected with or recovered from COVID-19 (not recorded which).

CDR3 in DNA: TGTGCCAGCACGGAGTCGTATAGCAATCAGCCCCAGCATTTT. Protein product: CASTESYSNQPQHF. This chain joins TRBV4-2 and TRBJ1-5; no firm D call. The CDR3 length is 14 residues. CDR1 is LGHNA and CDR2 is YNFKEQ in the germline V gene. Trimming cost V 7 bases and J 0 bases, with 10 bases left between them.